The rows below give T cell receptor beta chains drawn from one sample of a study of blood T cell repertoires in COVID-19. Method: immunoSEQ multiplex PCR; TCRdb's copy keeps in-frame clones and lacks some. The table records more than 200,000 clones, around 84% of them present only once. The specimen was peripheral blood. The receptors were gathered from a man over 45 with acute or convalescent COVID-19. CDR3s include the opening cysteine and the closing phenylalanine or tryptophan. D genes are given only for firm matches. Clone size is given for some rows only: seen once, a few or many times, or a class if the clone is expanded.

v_gene	d_gene	abundance	j_gene	CDR3nt	CDR3aa
TRBV5-6	-	-	TRBJ1-2	TGTGCCAGCAGCCCCACAATAGCGTCGCGGAACTACACCTTC	CASSPTIASRNYTF
TRBV7-2	-	few	TRBJ1-5	TGTGCCAGCAGCATGGGCCGCTACGACAATCAGCCCCAGCATTTT	CASSMGRYDNQPQHF
TRBV21-1	-	-	TRBJ1-5	TGTGCCAGCAGCATAAAGGCCGACAGCCCAAGCAATCAGCCCCAGCATTTT	CASSIKADSPSNQPQHF
TRBV24-1	TRBD1	-	TRBJ2-5	TGTGCCACCAGTGACTCTGGGACAGGCCTCCAAGAGACCCAGTACTTC	CATSDSGTGLQETQYF
TRBV10-2	TRBD1	-	TRBJ2-1	TGCGCCAGCAGGGAAACGGGACAGCTCACCTACAATGAGCAGTTCTTC	CASRETGQLTYNEQFF
TRBV5-1	TRBD1	-	TRBJ1-2	TGCGCCAGCAGCCCAACATCGTCCGACAGGGGCCTCGTCGGCTACACCTTC	CASSPTSSDRGLVGYTF
TRBV5-1	-	-	TRBJ1-2	TGCGCCAGCCGGGGTGCAGGATTTAACTATGGCTACACCTTC	CASRGAGFNYGYTF
TRBV2	TRBD1	-	TRBJ2-5	TGTGCCAGCAGTGAATGGGACAGGGCCGCTCTGGGGGACCAGTACTTC	CASSEWDRAALGDQYF
TRBV10-2	-	-	TRBJ1-3	TGCGCCAGCAGACCACCTGACAGGAGCTCTGGAAACACCATATATTTT	CASRPPDRSSGNTIYF
TRBV11-2	-	-	TRBJ2-7	TGTGCCAGCAGGCCCCCCCTCTGGCGGGGAGACTACGAGCAGTACTTC	CASRPPLWRGDYEQYF
TRBV2	-	once	TRBJ1-6	TGTGCCAGCAAGATAGAGAGCTCCTATAATTCACCCCTCCACTTT	CASKIESSYNSPLHF
TRBV11-2	TRBD2	-	TRBJ2-5	TGTGCCAGCAGCCCTTCCGCCGAACTAGCGGGGCAAGAGACCCAGTACTTC	CASSPSAELAGQETQYF
TRBV5-8	TRBD1	-	TRBJ1-1	TGTGCCAGCACCGCATGGACAGGGAGGACTGAAGCTTTCTTT	CASTAWTGRTEAFF
TRBV7-9	TRBD1	-	TRBJ1-2	TGTGCCAGCAGCGCCGACCGGGACAGCGGCGGCTATGGCTACACCTTC	CASSADRDSGGYGYTF
TRBV6-1	TRBD2	few	TRBJ2-2	TGTGCCAGCAGTGCCCTAGCGGGGGGCGGGTACACCGGGGAGCTGTTTTTT	CASSALAGGGYTGELFF
TRBV6-5	-	once	TRBJ1-2	TGTGCCAGCACCGAAAGCGGGGGCTATGGCTACACCTTC	CASTESGGYGYTF
TRBV4-1	-	few	TRBJ1-5	TGCGCCAGCAGCCAAGTGGTCAGTGGCAATCAGCCCCAGCATTTT	CASSQVVSGNQPQHF
TRBV18	-	-	TRBJ2-3	TGTGCCAGCTCAGATCAACAGGCTAGCACAGATACGCAGTATTTT	CASSDQQASTDTQYF
TRBV7-9	-	-	TRBJ1-2	TGTGCCAGCAGCAGAACAGGGTGGGGTGTATTCTCTGGCTACACCTTC	CASSRTGWGVFSGYTF
TRBV6-7	-	-	TRBJ1-2	TGTGCCACCGGACAGCTCCGGTTAGACTATGGCTACACCTTC	CATGQLRLDYGYTF
TRBV27	-	-	TRBJ2-3	TGTGCCAGCAGGAAAAAAAGGGGGTTTGCTGACGATACGCAGTATTTT	CASRKKRGFADDTQYF
TRBV2	TRBD2	-	TRBJ2-5	TGTGCCAGCCGGTGGCGGGGGGCTGCCCAAGAGACCCAGTACTTC	CASRWRGAAQETQYF
TRBV4-2	TRBD2	-	TRBJ2-2	TGTGCCAGCAGCCAAGATAAGCGGGGCGGGCACACCGGGGAGCTGTTTTTT	CASSQDKRGGHTGELFF
TRBV3-1/TRBV3-2	-	-	TRBJ1-4	TGTGCCAGCAGTCTACGAAGTGCAACTAATGAAAAACTGTTTTTT	CASSLRSATNEKLFF
TRBV9	TRBD2	-	TRBJ2-2	TGTGCCACCATTTCCTCCCAGCGGGGGGGCCTTTTCACCGGGGAGCTGTTTTTT	CATISSQRGGLFTGELFF
TRBV5-1	-	-	TRBJ1-6	TGCGCCAGCAGTACCACAGGGATTTCACCCCTCCACTTT	CASSTTGISPLHF